This is a list of T cell receptor beta chains from one sample in a study of neurological immune-mediated disorders. Each CDR3 protein gets one entry after TCRdb re-called the 5' RACE reads with MiXCR. The sample holds 50,000 or so distinct CDR3 sequences, approximately 3.8% seen once. Sequenced material: PBMCs. These receptors came from a man aged 25 to 40 with multiple sclerosis. Each CDR3 is given with its conserved first and last residue. Each record gives: V gene, J gene, D gene, clone size, CDR3 DNA, CDR3 protein. D genes are given only for firm matches. Some rows have no size entry. The others give once, few or many, or a class for an expanded clone.

TRBV20-1	TRBJ1-5	TRBD1	many	TGCAGTGCTTTACAGGGGGAGCATCAGCCCCAGCATTTT	CSALQGEHQPQHF
TRBV7-9	TRBJ1-1	TRBD1	many	TGTGCCAGCAGCCCCGGGACAGCGAACACTGAAGCTTTCTTT	CASSPGTANTEAFF
TRBV7-9	TRBJ1-1	NA	few	TGTGCCAGCAGCTTTCCGACGGACTATCAAATTCGGGGGGACACTGAAGCTTTCTTT	CASSFPTDYQIRGDTEAFF
TRBV28	TRBJ1-6	NA	few	TGTGCTTCGAGCTCCTATAATTCACCCCTCAACTTT	CASSSYNSPLNF
TRBV27	TRBJ2-7	NA	few	TGTGCCAGCAGTTTGGCCACGTCCTACGAGCAGTACTTC	CASSLATSYEQYF
TRBV5-1	TRBJ1-1	NA	many	TGCGCCAGCAGCTTGCGGGACACGGACACTGAAGCTTTCTTT	CASSLRDTDTEAFF
TRBV2	TRBJ2-5	TRBD2	many	TGTGCCAGCAGTGAGGGGACTAGCCCAGAAGATTACCAAGAGACCCAGTACTTC	CASSEGTSPEDYQETQYF
TRBV7-6	TRBJ1-5	NA	NA	TGTGCCATCAGCTTAGGGCGGGGTAGCAATCAACCCCAGCATTTT	CAISLGRGSNQPQHF
TRBV4-1	TRBJ1-4	NA	many	TGCGCCAGCAGCCAAGAGTACATACCAGCGAAACGATATGAAAAACTGTTTTTT	CASSQEYIPAKRYEKLFF
TRBV20-1	TRBJ2-3	TRBD1	many	TGCAGTGCTAGACCACGAATACAGGGGCCAGATACGCAGTATTTT	CSARPRIQGPDTQYF
TRBV5-6	TRBJ2-1	TRBD2	many	TGTGCCAGCAGCCTAGCGGGTTATGAGCAGTTCTTC	CASSLAGYEQFF
TRBV20-1	TRBJ2-3	TRBD2	many	TGCAGTGCCCGAGAGGCGACTAGCGGGCCCCGCCGGGATACGCAGTATTTT	CSAREATSGPRRDTQYF
TRBV7-3	TRBJ2-1	NA	many	TGTGCCAGCAGCCAAAATAGCGGAACCTCCTACAATGAGCAGTTCTTC	CASSQNSGTSYNEQFF
TRBV28	TRBJ2-3	TRBD2	many	TGTGCCAGCAGTTTGCCGGGACTAGCGGGAGGGGATACGCAGTATTTT	CASSLPGLAGGDTQYF
TRBV20-1	TRBJ2-5	TRBD2	many	TGCAGTGCTAGTGAGCGGGAGGAAGAGGGAGAGACCCAGTACTTC	CSASEREEEGETQYF
TRBV4-1	TRBJ2-3	NA	many	TGCGCCAGCAGCCAAAAGCCCGCCTTGGGCTCTAGCACAGATACGCAGTATTTT	CASSQKPALGSSTDTQYF
TRBV6-5	TRBJ2-7	TRBD1	many	TGTGCCAGCAGTTACGGGACAGGGGACTACGAGCAGTACTTC	CASSYGTGDYEQYF
TRBV6-5	TRBJ1-1	TRBD1	NA	TGTGCCAGCAGCGGACAGGGGGCTGGGGACACTGAAGCTTTCTTT	CASSGQGAGDTEAFF
TRBV5-1	TRBJ2-1	NA	many	TGCGCCAGCAGCTTGGTTGGGGAGACCTACAATGAGCAGTTCTTC	CASSLVGETYNEQFF
TRBV5-1	TRBJ1-1	TRBD1	many	TGCGCCAGCAGCTTGGAAACAGGGGCTGAAGCTTTCTTT	CASSLETGAEAFF
TRBV5-1	TRBJ2-3	TRBD1	many	TGCGCCAGCAGCCTCCCCGTGGGACAGCAAACGGATACGCAGTATTTT	CASSLPVGQQTDTQYF
TRBV5-1	TRBJ1-2	NA	many	TGCGCCAGCAGCTTGGACAGGGCCTATGGCTACACCTTC	CASSLDRAYGYTF
TRBV27	TRBJ2-7	NA	many	TGTGCCAGCAGTAGTCAGGGACAAGGAGCCTACGAGCAGTACTTC	CASSSQGQGAYEQYF
TRBV29-1	TRBJ1-1	NA	many	TGCAGCGTTGAAGATCTCCAGGGATGGGGTGAAGCTTTCTTT	CSVEDLQGWGEAFF
TRBV5-6	TRBJ2-7	NA	many	TGTGCCAGCAGCTTGGGCCCGGCCTACGAGCAGTACTTC	CASSLGPAYEQYF
TRBV20-1	TRBJ1-6	TRBD1	many	TGCAGTGCTAGGGTGCGAGGGACAGCAAATAATTCACCCCTCCACTTT	CSARVRGTANNSPLHF
TRBV20-1	TRBJ2-1	NA	many	TGCAGTGCTAGACGGGATAGAGCTTACAATGAGCAGTTCTTC	CSARRDRAYNEQFF
TRBV11-2	TRBJ2-1	TRBD2	many	TGTGCCAGCAGCCCTACTCACCGAGGACTAGGGGATGAGCAGTTCTTC	CASSPTHRGLGDEQFF
TRBV10-3	TRBJ2-5	TRBD2	many	TGTGCCATCAGTGAGTCAGCCGGGACTAGCGGGTCGGAGACCCAGTACTTC	CAISESAGTSGSETQYF
TRBV29-1	TRBJ1-1	NA	many	TGCAGCGTTGAAGAAGGAGCCACTGAAGCTTTCTTT	CSVEEGATEAFF
TRBV20-1	TRBJ2-4	NA	NA	TGCAGTGTAGGGGGGGGGAAAATTCAGTACTTC	CSVGGGKIQYF
TRBV29-1	TRBJ1-5	NA	many	TGCAGCGTGTGGGACTCCGGAGGGCCCCAGCATTTT	CSVWDSGGPQHF
TRBV7-2	TRBJ1-1	NA	few	TGTGCCAGCACAATAAGAACGAACACTGAAGCTTTCTTT	CASTIRTNTEAFF
TRBV6-1	TRBJ2-3	NA	many	TGTGCCAGCAGTGAACTGCGCACAGATACGCAGTATTTT	CASSELRTDTQYF